The clone carrying this T cell receptor beta chain occurred a few times. Its specificity is not known. These data come from a study of beta chain features in type 1 diabetes. Study-wide points: Among type 1 diabetes patients, VDJ junctions had fewer insertions and more deletions. A moderate, significant TCRB CDR3 shortening appeared in type 1 diabetes across four CD4+ subsets.

cDNA synthesis used the whole RNA isolate, giving expressed TCRB sequences. Clones were read by immunoSEQ multiplex PCR, and TCRdb kept only the in-frame ones, dropping some. The table has 600,000 to 700,000 clones, around 12% seen once. Sorted CD4+ subsets: naive, central memory, regulatory, stem cell-like memory (CD45RO/CCR7/CD25/CD127/CD95/CD27 panel). There are 15 residues in the CDR3. The germline V gene encodes CDR1 LNHDA and CDR2 SQIVND (reference sequence). J gave up 1 base and V 6 bases, and 5 bases lay outside the gene matches. The source of this sequence is a man aged 25 to 40 with type 1 diabetes. The sample consisted of naive CD4+ T cells from blood. The chain joins TRBV19 to TRBJ2-1; 8 bases are shared with TRBD1. CDR3 in DNA: TGTGCCAGTAGCCTGGACAGGGCATCCTACAATGAGCAGTTCTTC. It specifies CASSLDRASYNEQFF.